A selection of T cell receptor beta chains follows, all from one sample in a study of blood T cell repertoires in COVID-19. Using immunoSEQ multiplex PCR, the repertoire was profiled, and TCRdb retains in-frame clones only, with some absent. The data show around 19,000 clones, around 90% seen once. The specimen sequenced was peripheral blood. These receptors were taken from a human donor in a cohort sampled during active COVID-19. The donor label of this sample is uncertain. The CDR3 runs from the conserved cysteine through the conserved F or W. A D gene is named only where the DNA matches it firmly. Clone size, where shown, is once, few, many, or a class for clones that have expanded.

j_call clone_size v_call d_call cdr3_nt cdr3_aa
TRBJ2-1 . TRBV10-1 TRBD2 TGCGCCAGCAGTGAGTTTTTGACTAGCGGGAGGTTCTACAATGAGCAGTTCTTC CASSEFLTSGRFYNEQFF
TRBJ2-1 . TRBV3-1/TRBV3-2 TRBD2 TGTGCCAGCAGCCCAAATTTGGCGGGAGGCAGACCATTCTTC CASSPNLAGGRPFF
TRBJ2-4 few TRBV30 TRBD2 TGTGCCTGGAGTGGAAGCGGGAGTGAGTCGATAAGTGGAAACATTCAGTACTTC CAWSGSGSESISGNIQYF
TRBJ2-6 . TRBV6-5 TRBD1 TGTGCCAGCAGGCCCGGGACAGCTGGGGCCAACGTCCTGACTTTC CASRPGTAGANVLTF
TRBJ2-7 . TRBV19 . TGTGCCAGTAGTATAGCCAGAGGAAGGGGGAACTCCTACGAGCAGTACTTC CASSIARGRGNSYEQYF
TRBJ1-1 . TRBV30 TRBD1 TGTGCCTGGAGGGAAACAGGGGACACTGAAGCTTTCTTT CAWRETGDTEAFF
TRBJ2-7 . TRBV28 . TGTGCCAGCACCACGGGGGGCGGGAGTGGCGAGCAGTACTTC CASTTGGGSGEQYF
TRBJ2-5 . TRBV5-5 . TGTGCCAGCAGCTTGGGGCTGGGGGGCCAAGAGACCCAGTACTTC CASSLGLGGQETQYF
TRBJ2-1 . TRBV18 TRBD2 TGTGCCAGCTCCGCACTAGCGGGCCGCTCCTACAATGAGCAGTTCTTC CASSALAGRSYNEQFF
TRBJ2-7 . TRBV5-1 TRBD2 TGCGCCAGCAGCCTGGGGGCTAGCGGGGGCTACTACGAGCAGTACTTC CASSLGASGGYYEQYF
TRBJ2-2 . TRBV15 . TGTGCCACCAGGGAGACTAGTTTCGCCGGGGAGCTGTTTTTT CATRETSFAGELFF
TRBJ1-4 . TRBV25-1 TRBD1 TGTGCCAGCAGTTCCGGGGCAGGGGGTGGAAAACTGTTTTTT CASSSGAGGGKLFF
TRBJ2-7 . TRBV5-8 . TGTGCCAGCAGCTCACCCGGGGGACAGTACTTC CASSSPGGQYF
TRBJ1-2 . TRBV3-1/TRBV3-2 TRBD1 TGTGCCAGCAGACGGGACAGGGGCGGCTACACCTTC CASRRDRGGYTF
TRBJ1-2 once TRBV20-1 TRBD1 TGCAGTGCTAGTGGACAGGGTTTAGTCTGGTACACCTTC CSASGQGLVWYTF
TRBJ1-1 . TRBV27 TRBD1 TGTGCCAGCAGTCAGGGACAGGGGATTACTGAAGCTTTCTTT CASSQGQGITEAFF
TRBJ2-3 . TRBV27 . TGTGCCAGCAGTACCGGCAGGGAAGCAGATACGCAGTATTTT CASSTGREADTQYF
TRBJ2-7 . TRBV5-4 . TGTGCCAGCAGCTTGCAGCGGTCCTACGAGCAGTACTTC CASSLQRSYEQYF
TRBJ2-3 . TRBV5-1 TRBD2 TGCGCCAGCAGCTTTAGCGGGAGTGGGGCAGATACGCAGTATTTT CASSFSGSGADTQYF
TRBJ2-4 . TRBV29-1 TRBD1 TGCAGCGCGGGACAGGGGAAAAACATTCAGTACTTC CSAGQGKNIQYF
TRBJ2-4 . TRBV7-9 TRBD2 TGTGCCAGCAGCCCGGGACTAGCGGGATTTACTCTAGCCAAAAACATTCAGTACTTC CASSPGLAGFTLAKNIQYF
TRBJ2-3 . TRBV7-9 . TGTGCCAGCAGCTTACGTTGGGGACAACACACAGATACGCAGTATTTT CASSLRWGQHTDTQYF
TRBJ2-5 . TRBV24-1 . TGTGCCACCAGTGATCCCCTGTCCGAGACCCAGTACTTC CATSDPLSETQYF
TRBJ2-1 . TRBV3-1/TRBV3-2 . TGTGCCAGCAGCCAATTCGATCCCGGGGAGCAGTTCTTC CASSQFDPGEQFF
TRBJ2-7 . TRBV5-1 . TGCGCCAGCAGCTCTACAGGGTTTTCCTACGAGCAGTACTTC CASSSTGFSYEQYF
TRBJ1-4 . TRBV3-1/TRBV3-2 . TGTGCCAGCAGCCAAGGACCCGGGTCACTAAACGGAGAAAAACTGTTTTTT CASSQGPGSLNGEKLFF
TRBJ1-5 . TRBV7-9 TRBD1 TGTGCCAGCAGCTTCACGGGACAGGGACTCACTCAGCCCCAGCATTTT CASSFTGQGLTQPQHF
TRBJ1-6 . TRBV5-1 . TGCGCCAGCAGCTTGAAGGGGGATTCACCCCTCCACTTT CASSLKGDSPLHF
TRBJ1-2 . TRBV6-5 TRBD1 TGTGCCAGCAGTTATATCCGGACAGGGGGCAACTATGGCTACACCTTC CASSYIRTGGNYGYTF
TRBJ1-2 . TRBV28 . TGTGCCAGCAGTTTAACAGCCAACTATGGCTACACCTTC CASSLTANYGYTF
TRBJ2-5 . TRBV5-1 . TGCGCCAGCAGCCTGGGGCGGACAGCAGAGACCCAGTACTTC CASSLGRTAETQYF
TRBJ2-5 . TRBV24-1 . TGTGCCACCAGTGATGAGAATATAGAGACCCAGTACTTC CATSDENIETQYF
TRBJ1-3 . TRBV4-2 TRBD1 TGTGCCAGCAAGCCTGGGGACAGGCAATATGGAAACACCATATATTTT CASKPGDRQYGNTIYF
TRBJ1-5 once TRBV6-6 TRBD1 TGTGCCAGCAGTCGGGACAGGAATAGCAATCAGCCCCAGCATTTT CASSRDRNSNQPQHF
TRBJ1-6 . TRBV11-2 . TGTGCCAGCAGCTTAATTACCACTGGTTCACCCCTCCACTTT CASSLITTGSPLHF
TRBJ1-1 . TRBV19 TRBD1 TGTGCCAGTAGTCCGCAACGACAGGGGGTCACTGAAGCTTTCTTT CASSPQRQGVTEAFF
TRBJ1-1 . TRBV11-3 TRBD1 TGTGCCAGCAGTCAGGACAGGGATACTGAAGCTTTCTTT CASSQDRDTEAFF
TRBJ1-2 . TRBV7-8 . TGTGCCAGCAGCTTACGTTTTACAGGAGGCTACACCTTC CASSLRFTGGYTF
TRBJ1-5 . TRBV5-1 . TGCGCCAGCAGCTTCGGGACTTCGGGTCAGCCCCAGCATTTT CASSFGTSGQPQHF
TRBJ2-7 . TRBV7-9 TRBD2 TGTGCCAGCAGCGCAGGTGGGGGAGGGGAGCAGTACTTC CASSAGGGGEQYF
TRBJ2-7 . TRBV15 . TGTGCCACCAGCAGAGATGCAGGGGAGCAGTACTTC CATSRDAGEQYF
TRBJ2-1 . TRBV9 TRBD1 TGTGCCAGCAGCCCAAGGGGACAGGGTGACAATGAGCAGTTCTTC CASSPRGQGDNEQFF